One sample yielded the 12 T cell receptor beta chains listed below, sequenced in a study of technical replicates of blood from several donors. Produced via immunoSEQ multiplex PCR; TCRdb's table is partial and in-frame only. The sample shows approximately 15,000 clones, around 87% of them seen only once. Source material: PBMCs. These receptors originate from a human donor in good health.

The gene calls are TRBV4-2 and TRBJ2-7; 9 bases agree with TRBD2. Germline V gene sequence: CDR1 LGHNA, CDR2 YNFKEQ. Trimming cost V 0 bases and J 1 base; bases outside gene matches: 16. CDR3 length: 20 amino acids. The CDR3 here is CASSQDPSGSSGGLSYEQYF. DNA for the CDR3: TGTGCCAGCAGCCAAGATCCCTCCGGTAGTAGCGGGGGCCTTTCCTACGAGCAGTACTTC.

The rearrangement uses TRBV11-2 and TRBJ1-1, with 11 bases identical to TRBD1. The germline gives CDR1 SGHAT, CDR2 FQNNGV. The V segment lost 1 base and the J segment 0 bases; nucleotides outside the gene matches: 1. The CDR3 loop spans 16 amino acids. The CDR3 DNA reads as TGTGCCAGCAGCTTAGGGGACAGGGGGGTGAACACTGAAGCTTTCTTT. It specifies CASSLGDRGVNTEAFF.

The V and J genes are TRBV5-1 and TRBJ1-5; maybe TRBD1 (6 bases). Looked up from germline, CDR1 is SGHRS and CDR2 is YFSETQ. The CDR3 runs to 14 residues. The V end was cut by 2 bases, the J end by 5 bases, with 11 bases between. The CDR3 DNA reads TGCGCCAGCAGCTTCGGGGGGGGCGATCAGCCCCAGCATTTT. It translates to CASSFGGGDQPQHF.

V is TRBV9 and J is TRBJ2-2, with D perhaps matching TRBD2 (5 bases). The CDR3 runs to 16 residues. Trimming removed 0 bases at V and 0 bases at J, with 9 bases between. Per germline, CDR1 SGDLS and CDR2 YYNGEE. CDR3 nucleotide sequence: TGTGCCAGCAGCGTAGAACTAGTCCCGAACACCGGGGAGCTGTTTTTT. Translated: CASSVELVPNTGELFF.

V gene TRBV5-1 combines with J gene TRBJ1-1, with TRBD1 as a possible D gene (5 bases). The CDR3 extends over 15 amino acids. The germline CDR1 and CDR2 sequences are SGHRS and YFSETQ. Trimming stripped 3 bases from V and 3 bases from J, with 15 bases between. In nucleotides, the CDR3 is TGCGCCAGCAGCTCCGGCGGGGCCGCCGACACTGAAGCTTTCTTT. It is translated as CASSSGGAADTEAFF.

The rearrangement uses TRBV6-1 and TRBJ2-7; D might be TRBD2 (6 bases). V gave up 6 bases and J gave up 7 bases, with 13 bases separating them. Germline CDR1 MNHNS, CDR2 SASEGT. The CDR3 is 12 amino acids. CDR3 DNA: TGTGCCAGCAGCGACGTGGGGAGGGAGCAGTACTTC. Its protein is CASSDVGREQYF.

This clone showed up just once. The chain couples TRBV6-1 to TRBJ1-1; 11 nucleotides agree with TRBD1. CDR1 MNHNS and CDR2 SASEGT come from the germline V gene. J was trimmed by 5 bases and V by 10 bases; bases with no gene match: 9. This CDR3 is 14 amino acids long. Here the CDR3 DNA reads TGTGCCATTATGGACAGGGGGCAGAGGACTGAAGCTTTCTTT. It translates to CAIMDRGQRTEAFF.

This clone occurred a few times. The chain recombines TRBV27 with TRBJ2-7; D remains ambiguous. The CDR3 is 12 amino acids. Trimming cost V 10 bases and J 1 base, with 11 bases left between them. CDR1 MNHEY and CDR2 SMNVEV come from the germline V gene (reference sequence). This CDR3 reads CATSDMSYEQYF. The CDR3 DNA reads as TGTGCCACCTCAGACATGTCCTACGAGCAGTACTTC.

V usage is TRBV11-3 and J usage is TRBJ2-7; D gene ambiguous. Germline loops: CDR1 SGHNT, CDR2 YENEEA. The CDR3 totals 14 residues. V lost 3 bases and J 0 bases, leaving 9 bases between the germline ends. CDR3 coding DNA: TGTGCCAGCAGCTTTGACACTGGCTCCTACGAGCAGTACTTC. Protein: CASSFDTGSYEQYF. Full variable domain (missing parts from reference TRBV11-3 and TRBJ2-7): EAGVVQSPRYKIIEKKQPVAFWCNPISGHNTLYWYLQNLGQGPELLIRYENEEAVDDSQLPKDRFSAERLKGVDSTLKIQPAELGDSAVYLCASSFDTGSYEQYFGPGTRLTVT.

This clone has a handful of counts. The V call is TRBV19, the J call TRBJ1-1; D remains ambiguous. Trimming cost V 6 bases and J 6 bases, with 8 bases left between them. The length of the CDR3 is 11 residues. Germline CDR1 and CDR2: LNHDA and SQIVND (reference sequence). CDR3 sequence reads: CASSERAEAFF. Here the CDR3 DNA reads TGTGCCAGTAGCGAGAGGGCTGAAGCTTTCTTT.

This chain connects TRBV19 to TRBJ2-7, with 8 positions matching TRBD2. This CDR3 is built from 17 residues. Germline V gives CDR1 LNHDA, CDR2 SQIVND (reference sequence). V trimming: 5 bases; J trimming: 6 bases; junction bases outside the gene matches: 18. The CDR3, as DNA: TGTGCCAGTAGTGCCCAAATTACGGGACTAGGGGCCGGCGAGCAGTACTTC. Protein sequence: CASSAQITGLGAGEQYF.

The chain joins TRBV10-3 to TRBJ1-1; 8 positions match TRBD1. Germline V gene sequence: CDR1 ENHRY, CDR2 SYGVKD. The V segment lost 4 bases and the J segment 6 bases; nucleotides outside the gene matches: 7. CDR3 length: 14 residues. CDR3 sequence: CAISGGQGSSEAFF. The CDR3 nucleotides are TGTGCCATCAGTGGAGGACAGGGAAGTTCTGAAGCTTTCTTT.